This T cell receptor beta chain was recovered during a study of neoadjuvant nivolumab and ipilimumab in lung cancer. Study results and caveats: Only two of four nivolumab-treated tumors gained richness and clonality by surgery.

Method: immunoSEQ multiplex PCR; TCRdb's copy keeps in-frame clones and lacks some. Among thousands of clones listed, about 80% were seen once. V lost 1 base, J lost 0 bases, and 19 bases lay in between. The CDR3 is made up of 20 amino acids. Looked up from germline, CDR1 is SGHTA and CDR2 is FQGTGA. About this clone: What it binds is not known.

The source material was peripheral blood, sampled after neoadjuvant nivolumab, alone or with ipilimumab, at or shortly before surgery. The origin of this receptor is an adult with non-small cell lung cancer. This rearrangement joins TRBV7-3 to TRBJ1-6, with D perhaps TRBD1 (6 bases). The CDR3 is CASSLKGTRVPSSYNSPLHF. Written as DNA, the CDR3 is TGTGCCAGCAGCTTAAAAGGGACACGCGTCCCAAGCTCCTATAATTCACCCCTCCACTTT.